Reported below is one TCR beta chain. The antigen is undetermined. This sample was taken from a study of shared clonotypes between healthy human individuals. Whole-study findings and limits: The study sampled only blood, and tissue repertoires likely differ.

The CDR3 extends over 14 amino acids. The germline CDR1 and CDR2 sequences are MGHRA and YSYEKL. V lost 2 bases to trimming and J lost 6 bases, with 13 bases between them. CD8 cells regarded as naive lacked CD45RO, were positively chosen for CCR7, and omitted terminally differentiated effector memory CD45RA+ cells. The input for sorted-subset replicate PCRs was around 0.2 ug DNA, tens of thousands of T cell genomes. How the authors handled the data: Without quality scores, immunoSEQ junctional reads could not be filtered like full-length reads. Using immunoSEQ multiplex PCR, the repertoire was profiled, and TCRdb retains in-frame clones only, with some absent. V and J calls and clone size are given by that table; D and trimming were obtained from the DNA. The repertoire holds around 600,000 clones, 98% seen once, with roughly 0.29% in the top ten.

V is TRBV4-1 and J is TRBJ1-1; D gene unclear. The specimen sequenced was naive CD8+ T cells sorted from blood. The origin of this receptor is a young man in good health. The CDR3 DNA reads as TGCGCCAGCAGCCAACCAACAGCACTGCCTGAAGCTTTCTTT. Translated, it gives CASSQPTALPEAFF.